These T cell receptor beta chains were read from a single sample in a study of technical replicates of blood from four donors. Using immunoSEQ multiplex PCR, the repertoire was profiled, and TCRdb retains in-frame clones only, with some absent. The sample holds fewer than 60,000 clones, 80% to 95% seen once. Material for sequencing was PBMCs. Receptor source: a human donor in good health. Some clones in this sample may be carry-over from other donors' samples. The CDR3 runs from the conserved cysteine through the conserved F or W. The D gene is left open where the match is weak.

V gene	J gene	D gene	CDR3 protein
TRBV29-1	TRBJ1-2	-	CSVLTGHYGYTF
TRBV11-2	TRBJ1-3	TRBD1	CASSLDGRGHLSGNTIYF
TRBV6-5	TRBJ2-3	-	CASSAQWASTDTQYF
TRBV7-3	TRBJ2-4	TRBD2	CASSTGLGLNIQYF
TRBV6-6	TRBJ1-4	TRBD1	CASRDPTGMSEKLFF
TRBV7-6	TRBJ2-6	TRBD1	CASSRQGSMGANVLTF
TRBV6-1	TRBJ1-2	-	CASSEPGDGYTF
TRBV9	TRBJ2-7	-	CASSVEASGLWGEQYF
TRBV4-1	TRBJ1-6	TRBD1	CASSQPHWRGPSSYNSPLHF
TRBV5-1	TRBJ2-7	TRBD2	CASSPLTSGNPYEQYF
TRBV5-1	TRBJ2-3	TRBD2	CASSSTLAGGPWDTQYF
TRBV30	TRBJ2-7	-	CAWASSYEQYF
TRBV10-3	TRBJ2-7	TRBD1	CAVQGNWYEQYF
TRBV25-1	TRBJ1-1	TRBD1	CASSGEQGIRGKNTEAFF
TRBV27	TRBJ1-6	TRBD1	CASSPLGTVGNSPLHF
TRBV7-6	TRBJ2-7	-	CASSPAGSHYEQYF
TRBV19	TRBJ1-2	-	CASSGVGGYTF
TRBV7-2	TRBJ1-5	TRBD1	CASSLATGAANQPQHF
TRBV4-2	TRBJ1-2	TRBD1	CASSQPDRVLYGYTF
TRBV5-1	TRBJ2-2	TRBD2	CASSSGTSVGTGELFF
TRBV7-9	TRBJ2-7	-	CASNGVSYEQYF
TRBV29-1	TRBJ1-1	TRBD1	CSVEDGTGPLNTEAFF
TRBV2	TRBJ2-1	TRBD2	CASSGVSGIYNEQFF
TRBV25-1	TRBJ1-3	TRBD1	CASSETGGSGNTIYF
TRBV4-3	TRBJ2-2	-	CASSQPGQFKTGELFF
TRBV15	TRBJ1-1	-	CATSRDRVALNTEAFF
TRBV12-5	TRBJ1-2	-	CASGLSRPGANYGYTF
TRBV12-5	TRBJ2-3	TRBD2	CASGLSGGSRRFSTDTQYF
TRBV5-1	TRBJ1-6	-	CASSTEDSLRSSYNSPLHF
TRBV6-5	TRBJ1-2	-	CASSFLTGRSDGYTF
TRBV29-1	TRBJ2-1	TRBD2	CSVDPAGGNEQFF
TRBV30	TRBJ2-7	TRBD2	CALSGERGTLGQYF
TRBV5-6	TRBJ2-7	TRBD1	CASSIRDRVIVEQYF
TRBV1	TRBJ2-1	-	CTSSNGGYNEQFF
TRBV7-3	TRBJ2-1	-	CASSLGGGNSYNEQFF
TRBV27	TRBJ1-5	TRBD1	CASSPGTGGFNQPQHF
TRBV4-3	TRBJ2-1	-	CASSQEKGLTLDEQFF